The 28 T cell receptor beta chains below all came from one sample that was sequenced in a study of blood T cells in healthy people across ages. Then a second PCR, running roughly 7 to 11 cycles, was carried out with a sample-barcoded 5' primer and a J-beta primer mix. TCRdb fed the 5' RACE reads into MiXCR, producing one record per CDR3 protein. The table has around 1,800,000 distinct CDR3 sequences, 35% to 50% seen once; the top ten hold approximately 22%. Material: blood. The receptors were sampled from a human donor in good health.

Written as DNA, the CDR3 is TGTGCCAGCAGCTCGGGGACTAGCGGGGAAGGCGAGACCCAGTACTTC. It is translated as CASSSGTSGEGETQYF. This chain joins TRBV5-5 and TRBJ2-7; the match to TRBD2 covers 13 bases. Gene TRBJ2-5 matches the end of the DNA better, so the J call may be wrong. Germline CDR1 reads SGHKS; CDR2 reads YYEKEE (reference sequence). The CDR3 is made up of 16 amino acids.

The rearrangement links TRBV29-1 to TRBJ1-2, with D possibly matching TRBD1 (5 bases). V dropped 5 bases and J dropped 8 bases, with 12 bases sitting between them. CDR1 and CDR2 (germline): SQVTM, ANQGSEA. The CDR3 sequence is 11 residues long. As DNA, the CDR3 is TGCAGCGTTCCGAGGGGAGCGGGCTACACCTTC. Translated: CSVPRGAGYTF.

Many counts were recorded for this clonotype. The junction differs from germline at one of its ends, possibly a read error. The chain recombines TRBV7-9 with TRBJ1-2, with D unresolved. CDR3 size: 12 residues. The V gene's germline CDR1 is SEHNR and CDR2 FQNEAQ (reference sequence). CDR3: CASSLAQYGYTF. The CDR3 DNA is TGCGCCAGCAGCTTGGCCCAGTATGGCTACACCTTC.

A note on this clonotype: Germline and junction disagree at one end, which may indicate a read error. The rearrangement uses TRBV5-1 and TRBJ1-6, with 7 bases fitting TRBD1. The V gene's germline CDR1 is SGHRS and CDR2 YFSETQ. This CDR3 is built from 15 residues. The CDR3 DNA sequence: TGCGCCAGCAGCCCGGGGGACAGCCATAATTCACCCCCCCACTTT. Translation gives CASSPGDSHNSPPHF.

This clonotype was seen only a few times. The CDR3 region is CSVNWDSFHLRETQYF. DNA of the CDR3: TGCAGCGTTAATTGGGACAGCTTCCATTTGAGGGAGACCCAGTACTTC. The rearrangement joins TRBV29-1 to TRBJ2-5; TRBD1 aligns across 7 bases. CDR1 and CDR2 from the germline V gene are SQVTM and ANQGSEA. The CDR3 loop spans 16 amino acids. The ends lost 5 bases at V and 5 bases at J; junction bases unmatched: 17.

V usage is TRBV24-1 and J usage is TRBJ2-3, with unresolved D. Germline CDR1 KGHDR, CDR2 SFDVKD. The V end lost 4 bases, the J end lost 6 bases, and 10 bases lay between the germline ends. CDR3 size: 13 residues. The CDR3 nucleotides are TGTGCCACCAGTGAGCGCCGAGATGATACGCAGTATTTT. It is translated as CATSERRDDTQYF.

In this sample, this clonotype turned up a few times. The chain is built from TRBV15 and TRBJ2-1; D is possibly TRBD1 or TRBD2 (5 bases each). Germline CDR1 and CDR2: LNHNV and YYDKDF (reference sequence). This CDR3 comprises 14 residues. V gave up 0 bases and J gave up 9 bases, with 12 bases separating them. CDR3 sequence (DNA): TGTGCCACCAGCAGAGATCGGGCAGGGAGTGAGCAGTTCTTC. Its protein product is CATSRDRAGSEQFF.

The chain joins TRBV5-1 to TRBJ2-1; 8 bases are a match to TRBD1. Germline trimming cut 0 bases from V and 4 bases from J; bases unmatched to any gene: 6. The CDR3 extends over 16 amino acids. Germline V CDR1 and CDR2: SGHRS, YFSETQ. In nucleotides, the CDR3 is TGCGCCAGCAGCTTGGCCACAGGGGGGCGTTACAATGAGCAGTTCTTC. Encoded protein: CASSLATGGRYNEQFF.

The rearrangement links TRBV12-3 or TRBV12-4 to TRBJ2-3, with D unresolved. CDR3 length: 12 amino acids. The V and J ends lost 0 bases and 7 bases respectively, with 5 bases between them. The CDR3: CASSLAPNTQYF. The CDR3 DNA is TGTGCCAGCAGTTTAGCGCCCAATACGCAGTATTTT.

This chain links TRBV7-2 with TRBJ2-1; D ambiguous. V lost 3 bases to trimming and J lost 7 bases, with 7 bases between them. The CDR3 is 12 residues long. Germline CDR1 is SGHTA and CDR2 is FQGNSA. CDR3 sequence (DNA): TGTGCCAGCAGCTTTTTTGAAAATGAGCAGTTCTTC. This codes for CASSFFENEQFF.

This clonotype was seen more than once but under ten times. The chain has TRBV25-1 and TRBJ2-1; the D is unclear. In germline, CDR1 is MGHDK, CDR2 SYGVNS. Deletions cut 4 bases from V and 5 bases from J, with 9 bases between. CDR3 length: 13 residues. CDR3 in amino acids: CASSGGVDNEQFF. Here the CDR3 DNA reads TGTGCCAGCAGTGGAGGAGTAGACAATGAGCAGTTCTTC.

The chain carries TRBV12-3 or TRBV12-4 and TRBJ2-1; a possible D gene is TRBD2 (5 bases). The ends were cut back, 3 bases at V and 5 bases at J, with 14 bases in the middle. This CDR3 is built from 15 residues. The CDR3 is CASSFGTGIDNEQFF. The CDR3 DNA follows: TGTGCCAGCAGTTTCGGAACGGGGATAGACAATGAGCAGTTCTTC.

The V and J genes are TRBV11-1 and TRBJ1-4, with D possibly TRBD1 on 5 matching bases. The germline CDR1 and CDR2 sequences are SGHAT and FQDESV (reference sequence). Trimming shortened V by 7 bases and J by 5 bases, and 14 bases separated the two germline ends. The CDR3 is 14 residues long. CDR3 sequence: CASTRDPRNEKLFF. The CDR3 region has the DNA TGTGCCAGCACCAGGGACCCGAGAAATGAAAAACTGTTTTTT.

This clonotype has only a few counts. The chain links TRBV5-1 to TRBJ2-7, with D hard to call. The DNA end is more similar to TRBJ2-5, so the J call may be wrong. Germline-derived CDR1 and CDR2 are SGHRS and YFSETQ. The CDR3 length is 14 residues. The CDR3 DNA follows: TGCGCCAGCAGCTTAGGGCCAGCTGAAGAGACCCAGTACTTC. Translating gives CASSLGPAEETQYF.

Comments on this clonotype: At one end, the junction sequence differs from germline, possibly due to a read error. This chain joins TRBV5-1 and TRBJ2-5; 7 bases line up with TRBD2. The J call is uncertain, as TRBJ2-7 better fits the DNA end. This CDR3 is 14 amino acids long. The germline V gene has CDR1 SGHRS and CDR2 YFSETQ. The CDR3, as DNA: TGTGCCAGCAGCTTGGCGGCGGGGGTATACGAGCAGTACTTC. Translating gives CASSLAAGVYEQYF.

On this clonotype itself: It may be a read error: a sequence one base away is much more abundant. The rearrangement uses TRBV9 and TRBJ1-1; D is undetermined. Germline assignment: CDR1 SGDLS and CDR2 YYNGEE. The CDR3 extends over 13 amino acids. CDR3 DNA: TGTGCCCGCAGCGTTACTGGGAACACTGAAGCTTTCTTT. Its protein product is CARSVTGNTEAFF.

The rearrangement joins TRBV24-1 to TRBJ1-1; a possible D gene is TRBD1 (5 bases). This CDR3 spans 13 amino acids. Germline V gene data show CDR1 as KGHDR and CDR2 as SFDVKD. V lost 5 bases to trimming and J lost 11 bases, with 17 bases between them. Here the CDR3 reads CATSVGGIAQAFF. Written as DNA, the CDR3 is TGTGCCACCAGTGTCGGGGGTATCGCCCAGGCTTTCTTT.

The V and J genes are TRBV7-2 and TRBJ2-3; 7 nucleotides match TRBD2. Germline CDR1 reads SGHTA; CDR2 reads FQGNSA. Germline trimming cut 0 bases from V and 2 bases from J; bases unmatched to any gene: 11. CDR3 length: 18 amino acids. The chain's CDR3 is CASSLAPSSGFYTDTQYF. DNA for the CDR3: TGTGCCAGCAGCTTAGCGCCGTCTAGCGGCTTCTACACAGATACGCAGTATTTT.

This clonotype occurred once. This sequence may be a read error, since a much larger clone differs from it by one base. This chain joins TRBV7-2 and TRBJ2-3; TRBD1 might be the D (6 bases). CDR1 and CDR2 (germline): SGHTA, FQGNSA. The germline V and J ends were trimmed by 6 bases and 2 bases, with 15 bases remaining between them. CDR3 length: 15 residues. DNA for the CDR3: TGTGCCAGCAGACGCCTGGGGGCATTCACAGATACGCAGTATTTT. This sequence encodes CASRRLGAFTDTQYF.

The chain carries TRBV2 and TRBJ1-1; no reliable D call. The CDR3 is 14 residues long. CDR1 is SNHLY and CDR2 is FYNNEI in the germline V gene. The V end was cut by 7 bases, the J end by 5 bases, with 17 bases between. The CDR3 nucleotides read TGTGCCAGCACCAAGACATCTCCGGGGACTGAAGCTTTCTTT. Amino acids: CASTKTSPGTEAFF.

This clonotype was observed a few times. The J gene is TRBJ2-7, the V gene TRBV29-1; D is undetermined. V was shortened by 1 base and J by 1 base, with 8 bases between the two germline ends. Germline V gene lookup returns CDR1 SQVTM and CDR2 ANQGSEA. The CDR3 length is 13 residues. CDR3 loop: CSVEGDQSYEQYF. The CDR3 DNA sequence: TGCAGCGTTGAAGGTGACCAATCCTACGAGCAGTACTTC.

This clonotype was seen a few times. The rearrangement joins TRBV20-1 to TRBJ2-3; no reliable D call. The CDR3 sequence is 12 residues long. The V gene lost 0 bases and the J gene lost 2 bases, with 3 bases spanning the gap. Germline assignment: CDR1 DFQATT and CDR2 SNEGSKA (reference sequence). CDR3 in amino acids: CSAREDTDTQYF. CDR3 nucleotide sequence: TGCAGTGCTAGAGAAGACACAGATACGCAGTATTTT.

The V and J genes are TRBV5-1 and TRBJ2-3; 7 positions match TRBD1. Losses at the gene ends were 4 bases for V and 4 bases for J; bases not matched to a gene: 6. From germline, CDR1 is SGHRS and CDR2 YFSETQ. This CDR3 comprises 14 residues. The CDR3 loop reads CASSTSQGPDTQYF. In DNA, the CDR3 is TGCGCCAGCAGCACATCACAGGGGCCAGATACGCAGTATTTT.

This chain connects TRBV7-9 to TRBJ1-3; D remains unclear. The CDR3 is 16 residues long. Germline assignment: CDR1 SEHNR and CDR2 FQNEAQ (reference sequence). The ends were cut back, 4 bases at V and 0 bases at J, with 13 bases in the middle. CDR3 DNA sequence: TGTGCCAGCAGCTCCGGACGGAGAAGCTCTGGAAACACCATATATTTT. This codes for CASSSGRRSSGNTIYF.

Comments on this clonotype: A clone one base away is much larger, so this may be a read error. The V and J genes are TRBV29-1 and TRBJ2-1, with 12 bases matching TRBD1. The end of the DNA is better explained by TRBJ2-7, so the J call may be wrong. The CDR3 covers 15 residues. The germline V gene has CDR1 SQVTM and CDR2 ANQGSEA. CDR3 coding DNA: TGCAGCGTAAGAGCTGCGGGACAGGGGGCAGACGAGCAGTACTTC. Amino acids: CSVRAAGQGADEQYF.

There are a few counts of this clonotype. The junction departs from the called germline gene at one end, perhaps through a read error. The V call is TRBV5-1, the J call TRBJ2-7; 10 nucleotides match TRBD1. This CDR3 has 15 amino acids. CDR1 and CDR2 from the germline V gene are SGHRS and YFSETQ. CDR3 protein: CASRLGTGDQDERYF. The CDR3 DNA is TGCGCCAGCAGATTGGGGACAGGGGATCAGGACGAGCGGTACTTC.

The CDR3 region is CASSRGTDPGYTF. CDR3 sequence (DNA): TGTGCCAGCAGCAGGGGGACAGACCCTGGCTACACCTTC. The chain carries TRBV25-1 and TRBJ1-2; TRBD1 matches 7 bases. Trimming at V came to 6 bases and at J to 7 bases, leaving 8 bases not matched to a gene. The CDR3 extends over 13 amino acids. Germline CDR1 MGHDK, CDR2 SYGVNS.

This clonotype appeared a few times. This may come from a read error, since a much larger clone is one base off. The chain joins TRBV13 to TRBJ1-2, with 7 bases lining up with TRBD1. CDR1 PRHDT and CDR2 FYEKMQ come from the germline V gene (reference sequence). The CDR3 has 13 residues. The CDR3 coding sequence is TGTGCCAACAGCTCGGGACAGAACTATGGCTACACCTTC. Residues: CANSSGQNYGYTF.